Reported below is one TCR beta chain. Via MiXCR, TCRdb re-called the 5' RACE reads, giving one row per CDR3 protein. Among about 40,000 distinct CDR3 sequences, about a fifth were seen once, and the ten largest hold approximately 4.5%. Treg sorting used a CD4+CD25+CD127-/low gate. This CDR3 comprises 13 residues. V shed 5 bases and J shed 5 bases, with 14 bases lying between them. CDR1 is SGHRS, CDR2 YFSETQ, per germline. The sample consisted of Tregs sorted from a lymph node. The sequence was collected from a female donor with breast cancer. The V and J genes are TRBV5-1 and TRBJ2-7; D possibly corresponds to TRBD2 (5 bases). This CDR3 is CASRLTGRNEQYF. Here the CDR3 DNA reads TGCGCCAGCAGGCTAACGGGAAGAAACGAGCAGTACTTC.